Presented here are 5 T cell receptor beta chains from one specimen sequenced in a study of cytomegalovirus exposure and HLA in healthy donors. With 60 Vbeta and 13 Jbeta primers, the PCR was carried out. The method was immunoSEQ multiplex PCR; TCRdb's version includes in-frame clones alone and lacks a portion of them. The sample consists of around 140,000 clones, over 60% of them appearing once. Sample: PBMCs. These receptors originate from a man between 40 and 49 years old in good health and CMV-seropositive.

J is TRBJ2-2 and V is TRBV4-3; 9 positions match TRBD1. The CDR3 loop spans 17 amino acids. Trimming removed 2 bases from V and 3 bases from J; junction bases left unmatched: 7. From germline, CDR1 is LGHNA and CDR2 YSLEER. CDR3 bases: TGCGCCAGCAGCCAAAGCTACGGGACAGGGCACACCGGGGAGCTGTTTTTT. It yields the protein CASSQSYGTGHTGELFF.

The rearrangement joins TRBV4-1 to TRBJ2-7, with 7 nucleotides matching TRBD1. With 1 base clipped from V and 5 bases from J, the junction kept 8 bases outside the gene matches. The germline V gene encodes CDR1 MGHRA and CDR2 YSYEKL. This CDR3 spans 15 amino acids. The CDR3 loop is CASSQVKTGRHEQYF. The CDR3, as DNA: TGCGCCAGCAGCCAAGTAAAGACAGGGCGGCACGAGCAGTACTTC.

This clone has a handful of counts. This chain links TRBV2 with TRBJ1-1, with D tentatively TRBD1 (5 bases). The V end was cut by 6 bases, the J end by 4 bases, with 15 bases between. In germline, CDR1 is SNHLY, CDR2 FYNNEI. The CDR3 has 14 residues. CDR3 in DNA: TGTGCCAGCAGGGGGAGGGGATCCCTCACTGAAGCTTTCTTT. Residues: CASRGRGSLTEAFF.

The rearrangement joins TRBV4-3 to TRBJ2-1, with TRBD2 matching 12 bases. The CDR3 contains 15 residues. CDR1 is LGHNA, CDR2 YSLEER, per germline. J was trimmed by 6 bases and V by 4 bases; bases with no gene match: 4. CDR3 sequence reads: CASSPASGRANEQFF. DNA for the CDR3: TGCGCCAGCAGCCCAGCTAGCGGGAGGGCCAATGAGCAGTTCTTC.

V is TRBV5-1 and J is TRBJ2-4; a weak D match, TRBD1 (7 bases). The CDR3 is made up of 16 amino acids. Trimming pared 1 base from V and 1 base from J, leaving 12 bases between. Germline V CDR1 and CDR2: SGHRS, YFSETQ. The CDR3 here is CASSLTAGGAKNIQYF. CDR3 DNA: TGCGCCAGCAGCTTGACGGCAGGGGGGGCCAAAAACATTCAGTACTTC.